The source of this T cell receptor beta chain is a study of shared clonotypes between healthy human individuals. Study-level background: Samples came from two female and a few male donors aged 18 to 49. Overall study results and limits: An expected dependence of interdonor clonotype sharing on sequencing depth was noted.

Germline V lookup: CDR1 SGHNT, CDR2 YYREEE (reference sequence). CDR3 length: 14 amino acids. V shed 0 bases and J shed 5 bases, with 12 bases lying between them. In the case of this clone: Its antigen remains unidentified.

Approximately 30,000 T cell genomes, or approximately 290 ng DNA, went into unsorted PBMC replicate PCRs. On ten immunoSEQ deep assay plates, unsorted PBMC DNA was sequenced. Assay used: immunoSEQ multiplex PCR; TCRdb lists only in-frame clones, some missing. The sample shows 450,000 to 500,000 clones, 70% to 85% of them seen only once. This rearrangement joins TRBV5-4 to TRBJ2-7, with D perhaps TRBD1 (5 bases). Sample: PBMCs. This TCR was sampled from a woman aged 35 to 49 in good health. Some clones in this sample may be carry-over from other donors' samples. The CDR3 coding sequence is TGTGCCAGCAGCTTGGTTGGTCGACAGCACGAGCAGTACTTC. It codes for CASSLVGRQHEQYF.